A few counts support the clone carrying this T cell receptor beta chain. The data were obtained in a study of naive and memory T cell subsets. The SP2 primer and nested alpha and beta constant region primers amplified ligated cDNA in four rounds. One entry per CDR3 protein, called by TCRdb with MiXCR from the 5' RACE reads. The sample holds about 59,000 distinct CDR3 sequences, 7% to 8% seen once. TCR cDNA received a 3' ligated oligonucleotide that carried a UMI. Whole-blood samples were 2.5 to 3 ml of peripheral blood from healthy adult volunteers. Cells were not sorted; total RNA input targeted 1 to 1000 ng. The sequence was collected from a female donor in good health.

The CDR3 bases are TGTGCCAGCAGTATACTAGCGGGGGGCCTTTCTAGCACAGATACGCAGTATTTT. Its translation: CASSILAGGLSSTDTQYF. This chain links TRBV12-3 or TRBV12-4 with TRBJ2-3, with 12 positions matching TRBD2. Losses at the gene ends were 5 bases for V and 0 bases for J; bases not matched to a gene: 9. The CDR3 is 18 amino acids.